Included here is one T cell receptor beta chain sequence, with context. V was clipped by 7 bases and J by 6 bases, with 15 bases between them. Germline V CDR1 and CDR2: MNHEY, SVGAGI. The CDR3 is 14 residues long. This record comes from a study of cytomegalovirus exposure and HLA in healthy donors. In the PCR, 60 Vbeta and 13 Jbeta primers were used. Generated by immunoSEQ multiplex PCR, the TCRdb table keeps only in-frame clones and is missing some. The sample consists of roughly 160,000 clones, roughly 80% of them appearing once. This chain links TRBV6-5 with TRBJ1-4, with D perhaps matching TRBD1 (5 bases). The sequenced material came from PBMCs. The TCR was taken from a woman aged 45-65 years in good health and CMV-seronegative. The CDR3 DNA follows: TGTGCCAGCACACGAGGAGGGGAGGATGAAAAACTGTTTTTT. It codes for CASTRGGEDEKLFF.